Below are 6 T cell receptor beta chains sequenced from a single sample in a study of OX40 agonist ivuxolimab in advanced cancers. Sequencing was performed with immunoSEQ multiplex PCR; in TCRdb, only in-frame clones are kept and a portion is missing. The data show over 50,000 clones, roughly 86% seen once. The sample here was CD4+ or CD8+ T cells sorted from blood, taken in a trial of the OX40 agonist ivuxolimab. The source is an adult with an advanced solid tumor such as melanoma, head and neck, liver or kidney cancer.

To note about this clone: The same CDR3 is also encoded by other DNA sequences in this sample. The CDR3 nucleotides are TGTGCCAGCAGCTTAACCGGGAGCACAGATACGCAGTATTTT. Protein: CASSLTGSTDTQYF. The chain has TRBV11-3 and TRBJ2-3; D ambiguous. This CDR3 contains 14 residues. The V gene lost 2 bases and the J gene lost 0 bases, with 6 bases spanning the gap. The germline V gene has CDR1 SGHNT and CDR2 YENEEA.

J is TRBJ1-3 and V is TRBV7-2; D not resolved. Germline values: CDR1 SGHTA, CDR2 FQGNSA. V dropped 3 bases and J dropped 0 bases, with 12 bases sitting between them. The CDR3 has 16 amino acids. CDR3 bases: TGTGCCAGCAGCTTTACAGCACCATTCTCTGGAAACACCATATATTTT. Translating it yields CASSFTAPFSGNTIYF.

The J gene is TRBJ2-7, the V gene TRBV6-1; 7 bases are a match to TRBD1. CDR3 length: 14 amino acids. Trimming cost V 1 base and J 1 base; bases outside gene matches: 1. Germline lookup yields CDR1 MNHNS and CDR2 SASEGT. CDR3 region: CASSEGQGSYEQYF. In DNA form, the CDR3 reads TGTGCCAGCAGTGAAGGACAGGGATCCTACGAGCAGTACTTC.

This chain connects TRBV6-5 to TRBJ1-5; TRBD1 matches at 7 bases. V dropped 0 bases and J dropped 7; count of bases not matched to a gene: 0. Germline CDR1 MNHEY, CDR2 SVGAGI. This CDR3 has 13 amino acids. CDR3 nucleotides: TGTGCCAGCAGTTACTCCAGGGGGCAGCCCCAGCATTTT. Amino acid sequence: CASSYSRGQPQHF.

The chain recombines TRBV28 with TRBJ1-1; 8 nucleotides agree with TRBD1. The germline gives CDR1 MDHEN, CDR2 SYDVKM. The CDR3 spans 12 residues. V was clipped by 9 bases and J by 1 base; unmatched bases: 1. CDR3 region: CASQGANTEAFF. The CDR3 nucleotides are TGTGCCAGTCAGGGGGCGAACACTGAAGCTTTCTTT.

The J gene is TRBJ2-3, the V gene TRBV19, with D unresolved. V shed 4 bases and J shed 3 bases, with 11 bases lying between them. Germline V gene data show CDR1 as LNHDA and CDR2 as SQIVND (reference sequence). CDR3 length: 14 residues. The chain's CDR3 is CASSSSGGTDTQYF. The CDR3 DNA sequence: TGTGCCAGTAGTAGCTCAGGTGGAACAGATACGCAGTATTTT.